The 27 T cell receptor beta chains below were found in one sample sequenced in a study of identical twins. TCRdb analysed the 5' RACE reads with MiXCR anew, one entry per CDR3 protein. Among 1.5 million or so distinct CDR3 sequences listed, about 32% were seen once. Sequencing was carried out using cord blood. The receptors come from a newborn girl in good health.

The sample holds a few counts of this clonotype. This CDR3 reads CASSGRDRRGYTF. DNA of the CDR3: TGTGCCAGCAGTGGTAGGGACAGACGCGGCTACACCTTC. The rearrangement uses TRBV6-1 and TRBJ1-2; 7 bases align to TRBD1. Per the germline V gene, CDR1 is MNHNS and CDR2 is SASEGT. V dropped 4 bases and J dropped 8; count of bases not matched to a gene: 7. CDR3 length equals 13 residues.

The chain joins TRBV28 to TRBJ2-7, with 11 nucleotides matching TRBD2. The germline V gene encodes CDR1 MDHEN and CDR2 SYDVKM. The CDR3 spans 14 residues. In DNA form, the CDR3 reads TGTGTTCGGACTAGCGGGCCAAGCTCCTACGAGCAGTACTTC. Protein product: CVRTSGPSSYEQYF.

The chain couples TRBV5-6 to TRBJ1-2; 7 nucleotides line up with TRBD1. Germline values: CDR1 SGHDT, CDR2 YYEEEE. This CDR3 is built from 14 residues. V shed 7 bases, J shed 0 bases, and the junction held 6 bases outside the gene matches. The CDR3 region is CASGPGGANYGYTF. CDR3 sequence (DNA): TGTGCCAGCGGTCCAGGGGGGGCTAACTATGGCTACACCTTC.

This chain connects TRBV25-1 to TRBJ2-4, with 8 positions matching TRBD1. The germline V gene has CDR1 MGHDK and CDR2 SYGVNS. J lost 5 bases, V lost 4 bases, and 1 base had no gene match. The CDR3 has 13 residues. The CDR3 bases are TGTGCCAGCAGTGCAGGGGGCGAAAACATTCAGTACTTC. It yields the protein CASSAGGENIQYF.

This clonotype was detected only a few times. This chain links TRBV20-1 with TRBJ1-2; the D gene is possibly TRBD1 (5 bases). The CDR3 runs 13 residues. Per germline, CDR1 DFQATT and CDR2 SNEGSKA (reference sequence). The ends were cut back, 3 bases at V and 3 bases at J, with 11 bases in the middle. This CDR3 reads CSASTGVDYGYTF. CDR3 DNA sequence: TGCAGTGCTAGTACAGGCGTTGACTATGGCTACACCTTC.

The gene calls are TRBV9 and TRBJ2-5; 11 bases fit TRBD2. The CDR3 contains 14 residues. The V gene's germline CDR1 is SGDLS and CDR2 YYNGEE. The V and J ends lost 0 bases and 5 bases, in that order; junction bases with no gene match: 0. CDR3 in DNA: TGTGCCAGCAGCGTAGGGACTAGCGGGGAGACCCAGTACTTC. It encodes CASSVGTSGETQYF.

The chain couples TRBV30 to TRBJ1-2, with 8 bases lining up with TRBD1. The CDR3 has 13 residues. With V trimmed by 4 bases and J by 2 bases, 3 bases remained unmatched. CDR1 is GTSNPN, CDR2 SVGIG, per germline (reference sequence). The CDR3 sequence: CAWNRGGNYGYTF. In DNA, the CDR3 is TGTGCCTGGAACAGGGGGGGGAACTATGGCTACACCTTC.

The sample holds many counts of this clonotype. This sequence joins TRBV7-2 and TRBJ2-7; D not resolved. The V gene's germline CDR1 is SGHTA and CDR2 FQGNSA. V lost 4 bases and J lost 9, with 16 bases in between. The CDR3 spans 13 residues. The CDR3 here is CASSSESLLGQYF. The CDR3, as DNA: TGTGCCAGCAGCTCCGAATCCCTTCTAGGGCAGTACTTC.

The CDR3 here is CASSVTTDNYGYTF. The CDR3 DNA sequence: TGTGCCAGCAGTGTCACGACGGACAACTATGGCTACACCTTC. This chain links TRBV6-1 with TRBJ1-2; no clear D gene. CDR1 and CDR2 (germline): MNHNS, SASEGT. V shed 4 bases and J shed 2 bases, with 11 bases lying between them. The CDR3 loop spans 14 amino acids.

V usage is TRBV20-1 and J usage is TRBJ2-7, with 8 nucleotides matching TRBD1. The CDR3 runs 12 residues. V shed 3 bases and J 4 bases; nucleotides not matched to a gene: 2. Germline loops: CDR1 DFQATT, CDR2 SNEGSKA (reference sequence). DNA of the CDR3: TGCAGTGCTAGTCGGGACAGGTACGAGCAGTACTTC. It translates to CSASRDRYEQYF.

The V call is TRBV2, the J call TRBJ2-2; the D is unclear. The CDR3 spans 15 residues. V lost 5 bases to trimming and J lost 6 bases, with 16 bases between them. Germline V lookup: CDR1 SNHLY, CDR2 FYNNEI. Here the CDR3 reads CASSLMGSTPGELFF. The CDR3 nucleotides read TGTGCCAGCAGTTTGATGGGGTCCACACCCGGGGAGCTGTTTTTT.

The chain carries TRBV6-5 and TRBJ1-5; the match to TRBD1 covers 9 bases. V was clipped by 6 bases and J by 4 bases; unmatched bases: 7. Germline V gene lookup returns CDR1 MNHEY and CDR2 SVGAGI. This CDR3 contains 15 residues. The DNA of the CDR3 is TGTGCCAGCAGACCAGACAGGGGGTCAAATCAGCCCCAGCATTTT. The encoded protein is CASRPDRGSNQPQHF.

The chain combines TRBV4-2 with TRBJ2-4, with 7 nucleotides matching TRBD2. Trimming took 0 bases from V and 0 from J; bases not matched to a gene: 8. The V gene's germline CDR1 is LGHNA and CDR2 YNFKEQ. The CDR3 is 18 amino acids. CDR3 loop: CASSQELRLAGAKNIQYF. CDR3 bases: TGTGCCAGCAGCCAAGAGCTCCGACTAGCCGGAGCCAAAAACATTCAGTACTTC.

This clonotype was observed at least ten times. The chain carries TRBV12-3 or TRBV12-4 and TRBJ2-3; 12 bases align to TRBD2. The DNA end lines up better with TRBJ2-5; the J call may be wrong. CDR3 size: 13 residues. The CDR3 DNA follows: TGTGCCAGCAGCCCGGGACTAGCGGGGACCCAGTACTTC. Amino acids: CASSPGLAGTQYF.

This sequence joins TRBV11-2 and TRBJ1-1; the match to TRBD1 covers 7 bases. The V gene end was trimmed by 7 bases and the J gene end by 0 bases; junction bases not matched to a gene: 5. Germline V lookup: CDR1 SGHAT, CDR2 FQNNGV. The CDR3 runs 14 residues. CDR3 bases: TGTGCCAGCACCTGGGGACAGCTGAACACTGAAGCTTTCTTT. It codes for CASTWGQLNTEAFF.

The chain links TRBV27 to TRBJ1-1; tentatively, D is TRBD1 (6 bases). CDR3 length: 15 residues. The V gene lost 5 bases and the J gene lost 1 base, with 14 bases spanning the gap. CDR1 and CDR2 (germline): MNHEY, SMNVEV (reference sequence). CDR3 sequence reads: CASSARGFGNTEAFF. The CDR3 DNA is TGTGCCAGCAGTGCCAGGGGATTTGGGAACACTGAAGCTTTCTTT.

This chain joins TRBV29-1 and TRBJ2-7; 11 nucleotides match TRBD2. The tail of the sequence fits TRBJ2-5 better, so the J call may be wrong. Germline-derived CDR1 and CDR2 are SQVTM and ANQGSEA. The CDR3 is 15 residues long. CDR3 protein: CSVASTSGSGGTQYF. DNA for the CDR3: TGCAGCGTTGCCTCAACTAGCGGGAGCGGAGGGACCCAGTACTTC.

This chain joins TRBV10-3 and TRBJ2-3; D is undetermined. Germline V CDR1 and CDR2: ENHRY, SYGVKD. The CDR3 loop spans 17 amino acids. The germline V and J ends were trimmed by 0 bases and 0 bases, with 13 bases remaining between them. CDR3 amino acids: CAISESLGRFSTDTQYF. The CDR3 region has the DNA TGTGCCATCAGTGAGTCCCTAGGACGCTTTAGCACAGATACGCAGTATTTT.

This clonotype was counted only a few times. V usage is TRBV11-2 and J usage is TRBJ2-1; 9 bases map to TRBD1. The CDR3 totals 21 residues. Germline CDR1 and CDR2: SGHAT and FQNNGV. Germline trimming cut 0 bases from V and 9 bases from J; bases unmatched to any gene: 24. CDR3 nucleotides: TGTGCCAGCAGCTTAGACGGGATGGGGATGGAAGGGACAGGGACACTAGCTGAGCAGTTCTTC. Encoded protein: CASSLDGMGMEGTGTLAEQFF.

The J gene is TRBJ2-3, the V gene TRBV29-1; no clear D gene. The CDR3 consists of 14 residues. Germline V lookup: CDR1 SQVTM, CDR2 ANQGSEA. V was trimmed by 1 base and J by 4 bases, leaving 12 bases between them. The CDR3 loop is CSVEVLPMADTQYF. The CDR3 DNA reads as TGCAGCGTTGAAGTTCTACCCATGGCAGATACGCAGTATTTT.

This clonotype was detected only a few times. The rearrangement links TRBV24-1 to TRBJ2-5; TRBD2 is a possible D gene (6 bases). The length of the CDR3 is 13 residues. Per germline, CDR1 KGHDR and CDR2 SFDVKD. Trimming cost V 4 bases and J 11 bases, with 16 bases left between them. CDR3 amino acids: CATSDLGEDEQYF. The CDR3 nucleotides read TGTGCCACCAGTGACTTGGGGGAGGATGAGCAGTACTTC.

V gene TRBV20-1 combines with J gene TRBJ2-1, with D perhaps being TRBD1 or TRBD2 (5 bases each). Germline loops: CDR1 DFQATT, CDR2 SNEGSKA (reference sequence). The CDR3 runs to 16 residues. V shed 0 bases and J shed 5 bases, with 17 bases lying between them. The CDR3 sequence: CSAREGSLWGHNEQFF. Here the CDR3 DNA reads TGCAGTGCTAGAGAGGGCAGCCTGTGGGGACACAATGAGCAGTTCTTC.

This clonotype has only a few counts. The J gene is TRBJ2-5, the V gene TRBV12-3 or TRBV12-4, with 11 bases aligning to TRBD2. The CDR3 totals 15 residues. V lost 5 bases to trimming and J lost 0 bases; unmatched junction nucleotides: 2. The CDR3 protein is CASSRLAGNQETQYF. CDR3 nucleotide sequence: TGTGCCAGCAGTCGACTAGCGGGGAACCAAGAGACCCAGTACTTC.

This clonotype was seen a handful of times. The rearrangement uses TRBV10-3 and TRBJ2-3, with D tentatively TRBD2 (5 bases). This CDR3 comprises 14 residues. V lost 7 bases, J lost 3 bases, and 14 bases lay in between. Per germline, CDR1 ENHRY and CDR2 SYGVKD. CDR3 sequence (DNA): TGTGCCATCATGGCTAGCCACGGGACAGATACGCAGTATTTT. It is translated as CAIMASHGTDTQYF.

This clonotype was seen only a few times. V and J are TRBV2 and TRBJ2-5, with 9 bases identical to TRBD1. With 7 bases clipped from V and 2 bases from J, the junction kept 5 bases outside the gene matches. The germline V gene encodes CDR1 SNHLY and CDR2 FYNNEI. This CDR3 has 14 amino acids. In DNA, the CDR3 is TGTGCCAGCAAACGCGACAGGGGGCAAGAGACCCAGTACTTC. Its protein product is CASKRDRGQETQYF.

This clonotype was counted only a few times. CDR3: CASSYGTPFHQETQYF. DNA of the CDR3: TGTGCCAGCAGTTACGGTACCCCCTTTCACCAAGAGACCCAGTACTTC. The J gene is TRBJ2-5, the V gene TRBV6-5; D unclear. V lost 2 bases to trimming and J lost 0 bases, with 13 bases between them. CDR3 length: 16 residues. From germline, CDR1 is MNHEY and CDR2 SVGAGI.

This clonotype occurred a few times. The CDR3 bases are TGTGCCAGCAGTCTCCGACGGACACTCCAAGAGACCCAGTACTTC. This sequence encodes CASSLRRTLQETQYF. The chain is built from TRBV12-3 or TRBV12-4 and TRBJ2-5, with D maybe TRBD1 (5 bases). The CDR3 loop spans 15 amino acids. The V and J ends lost 5 bases and 1 base respectively, with 14 bases between them.